Listed here are 17 T cell receptor beta chains from one sample, sequenced in a study of control samples from healthy donors and cancer patients. Sequencing used immunoSEQ multiplex PCR; TCRdb keeps in-frame clones, though not all of them. The data contain 85,000 to 95,000 clones, around 89% of them singletons. Input material: blood. The receptors originated from a woman in her 70s in good health.

The rearrangement joins TRBV27 to TRBJ1-1; the D gene is possibly TRBD1 (6 bases). V was pared by 5 bases and J by 4 bases, with 14 bases between. The CDR3 spans 14 residues. CDR1 is MNHEY and CDR2 is SMNVEV in the germline V gene (reference sequence). CDR3 loop: CASSRLGGATEAFF. DNA for the CDR3: TGTGCCAGCAGTCGTCTCGGGGGGGCCACTGAAGCTTTCTTT.

The V call is TRBV5-1, the J call TRBJ1-1, with D possibly TRBD1 on 6 matching bases. CDR3 length equals 15 residues. Looked up from germline, CDR1 is SGHRS and CDR2 is YFSETQ. The germline V and J ends were trimmed by 4 bases and 1 base, with 14 bases remaining between them. This CDR3 reads CASSPGAARNTEAFF. The CDR3, as DNA: TGCGCCAGCAGCCCAGGGGCGGCGAGGAACACTGAAGCTTTCTTT.

This chain joins TRBV19 and TRBJ1-1; D is perhaps TRBD1 (5 bases). The germline V gene has CDR1 LNHDA and CDR2 SQIVND (reference sequence). Trimming took 4 bases from V and 4 from J, leaving 22 bases between them. There are 17 residues in the CDR3. The CDR3, as DNA: TGTGCCAGTAGTAAGGCCCCAAGGCAGGGACTTTCCACTGAAGCTTTCTTT. Its translation: CASSKAPRQGLSTEAFF. The entire variable domain, with the rest obtained from reference TRBV19 and TRBJ1-1, is as follows: DGGITQSPKYLFRKEGQNVTLSCEQNLNHDAMYWYRQDPGQGLRLIYYSQIVNDFQKGDIAEGYSVSREKKESFPLTVTSAQKNPTAFYLCASSKAPRQGLSTEAFFGQGTRLTVV.

This clone has just a few counts. The chain links TRBV6-5 to TRBJ1-2, with D possibly being TRBD1 (5 bases). The CDR3 consists of 14 residues. Trimming removed 6 bases at V and 3 bases at J, with 14 bases between. In germline, CDR1 is MNHEY, CDR2 SVGAGI. Here the CDR3 DNA reads TGTGCCAGCAGAACCTATCAGGGTGACTATGGCTACACCTTC. Translation gives CASRTYQGDYGYTF.

The V gene is TRBV7-2, the J gene TRBJ1-1; 7 nucleotides match TRBD1. CDR1 is SGHTA and CDR2 is FQGNSA in the germline V gene. This CDR3 spans 11 amino acids. J gave up 7 bases and V 10 bases, and 6 bases lay outside the gene matches. The chain's CDR3 is CATGRGNEAFF. CDR3 sequence (DNA): TGTGCCACCGGCAGGGGGAATGAAGCTTTCTTT.

The rearrangement joins TRBV7-2 to TRBJ2-1; D might be TRBD2 (6 bases). Germline CDR1 and CDR2: SGHTA and FQGNSA. This CDR3 spans 17 amino acids. Trimming took off 5 bases at V and 1 base at J, with 18 bases between the two ends. CDR3 region: CASSRRDGRISYNEQFF. DNA for the CDR3: TGTGCCAGCAGCCGTCGGGACGGGAGAATTTCCTACAATGAGCAGTTCTTC.

The V and J genes are TRBV15 and TRBJ1-5, with D tentatively TRBD1 (5 bases). The length of the CDR3 is 16 residues. In germline, CDR1 is LNHNV, CDR2 YYDKDF (reference sequence). V was clipped by 0 bases and J by 2 bases, with 11 bases between them. The CDR3 loop is CATSRETGAGNQPQHF. The CDR3 DNA is TGTGCCACCAGCAGAGAGACTGGGGCAGGCAATCAGCCCCAGCATTTT. The whole variable domain, remainder taken from reference TRBV15 and TRBJ1-5, is DAMVIQNPRYQVTQFGKPVTLSCSQTLNHNVMYWYQQKSSQAPKLLFHYYDKDFNNEADTPDNFQSRRPNTSFCFLDIRSPGLGDTAMYLCATSRETGAGNQPQHFGDGTRLSIL.

This clone was seen a single time. This sequence joins TRBV7-3 and TRBJ2-5; the match to TRBD1 covers 9 bases. The CDR3 has 16 residues. The germline CDR1 and CDR2 sequences are SGHTA and FQGTGA. The junction had 9 bases not matched to a gene; V was cut back by 2 bases and J by 5 bases. The CDR3 is CASSLSQAGTGETQYF. CDR3 nucleotide sequence: TGTGCCAGCAGCTTATCACAAGCCGGGACAGGGGAGACCCAGTACTTC.

The rearrangement links TRBV20-1 to TRBJ2-7, with D hard to call. From germline, CDR1 is DFQATT and CDR2 SNEGSKA (reference sequence). CDR3 length equals 12 residues. V was clipped by 3 bases and J by 6 bases, with 12 bases between them. The CDR3 sequence: CSASPDLSEQYF. In DNA, the CDR3 is TGCAGTGCTAGTCCGGACCTCTCCGAGCAGTACTTC.

V and J are TRBV5-1 and TRBJ1-2; 7 bases line up with TRBD1. The germline V gene has CDR1 SGHRS and CDR2 YFSETQ. This CDR3 spans 14 amino acids. Losses at the gene ends were 1 base for V and 3 bases for J; bases not matched to a gene: 3. CDR3 in amino acids: CASSLLGQDYGYTF. Written as DNA, the CDR3 is TGCGCCAGCAGCTTGTTAGGACAGGACTATGGCTACACCTTC.

CDR3 protein: CASSTGQGANTEAFF. The CDR3 nucleotides read TGCGCCAGCAGCACTGGGCAGGGAGCAAACACTGAAGCTTTCTTT. The J gene is TRBJ1-1, the V gene TRBV5-1, with D maybe TRBD1 (5 bases). CDR3 length equals 15 residues. V was cut by 4 bases and J by 2 bases, with 15 bases left in between. Germline V gives CDR1 SGHRS, CDR2 YFSETQ.

This chain connects TRBV18 to TRBJ1-2; 10 bases align to TRBD1. The CDR3 is made up of 16 amino acids. V was clipped by 4 bases and J by 1 base; unmatched bases: 6. Germline V CDR1 and CDR2: KGHSH, LQKENI. The CDR3 protein is CASSLSGTGVNYGYTF. As DNA, the CDR3 is TGTGCCAGCTCACTCTCCGGGACAGGGGTTAACTATGGCTACACCTTC.

J is TRBJ1-2 and V is TRBV18; 9 bases fit TRBD1. The V segment lost 4 bases and the J segment 4 bases; nucleotides outside the gene matches: 16. The CDR3 sequence is 18 residues long. Germline values: CDR1 KGHSH, CDR2 LQKENI. The CDR3 DNA is TGTGCCAGCTCACTCAAAAGTCGGGACAGGGAGTTTAGCTATGGCTACACCTTC. Protein sequence: CASSLKSRDREFSYGYTF.

J is TRBJ1-2 and V is TRBV19; D not certain. Germline V gives CDR1 LNHDA, CDR2 SQIVND (reference sequence). Trimming cost V 5 bases and J 5 bases, with 9 bases left between them. This CDR3 contains 12 residues. CDR3 DNA sequence: TGTGCCAGTAGTCCCTCTGGGTATGGCTACACCTTC. The encoded protein is CASSPSGYGYTF.

V and J are TRBV3-1 (or the pseudogene TRBV3-2) and TRBJ1-2; no clear D. The V gene's germline CDR1 is LGHDT and CDR2 YNNKEL (reference sequence). This CDR3 is built from 13 residues. Trimming removed 4 bases at V and 9 bases at J, with 15 bases between. Here the CDR3 DNA reads TGTGCCAGCAGCCCGCCGGGGAGAAGGAGCTACACCTTC. Residues: CASSPPGRRSYTF.

This chain links TRBV30 with TRBJ1-3; D is perhaps TRBD1 (5 bases). Trimming left V 3 bases short and J 0 bases short, with 18 bases between. CDR1 GTSNPN and CDR2 SVGIG come from the germline V gene (reference sequence). This CDR3 contains 17 residues. The CDR3, as DNA: TGTGCCTGGAGAGGTTCAGGGCCGACCGACTCTGGAAACACCATATATTTT. Residues: CAWRGSGPTDSGNTIYF.

V usage is TRBV5-1 and J usage is TRBJ2-2; tentative D call: TRBD1 (6 bases). With 3 bases removed from V and 1 base from J, the gap between germline ends came to 10 bases. The CDR3 is 15 residues long. The germline gives CDR1 SGHRS, CDR2 YFSETQ. The CDR3 is CASSSQTGNTGELFF. The CDR3 DNA is TGCGCCAGCAGCTCCCAGACAGGGAACACCGGGGAGCTGTTTTTT.